This entry lists 30 T cell receptor beta chains sequenced from one sample in a study of shared clonotypes between healthy human individuals. Clones were read by immunoSEQ multiplex PCR, and TCRdb kept only the in-frame ones, dropping some. The sample lists 500,000 to 550,000 clones, approximately 95% occurring once. Sequencing was done on a sample of naive CD4+ T cells sorted from blood. Subset here: CD45RA+ positively selected. The receptors were sampled from a woman between 25 and 40 years old in good health.

The CDR3 coding sequence is TGTGCCAGCAGTTACAAGGCGGGAGGGCCTTACAATGAGCAGTTCTTC. Translation gives CASSYKAGGPYNEQFF. V gene TRBV6-5 combines with J gene TRBJ2-1, with TRBD2 identical over 9 bases. The germline gives CDR1 MNHEY, CDR2 SVGAGI. With V trimmed by 2 bases and J by 4 bases, 6 bases remained unmatched. The CDR3 covers 16 residues.

The chain has TRBV5-1 and TRBJ2-1; the D gene is possibly TRBD2 (7 bases). The CDR3 totals 17 residues. Per the germline V gene, CDR1 is SGHRS and CDR2 is YFSETQ. V lost 0 bases to trimming and J lost 1 base, with 14 bases between them. Here the CDR3 DNA reads TGCGCCAGCAGCTTGGAGGCGGGGGCAAATTCCTACAATGAGCAGTTCTTC. It yields the protein CASSLEAGANSYNEQFF.

V and J are TRBV5-4 and TRBJ2-7; 14 positions match TRBD2. Per germline, CDR1 SGHNT and CDR2 YYREEE (reference sequence). The CDR3 is made up of 15 amino acids. V shed 4 bases, J shed 6 bases, and the junction held 6 bases outside the gene matches. CDR3 protein: CASSPGLAGEGEQYF. DNA of the CDR3: TGTGCCAGCAGCCCGGGACTAGCGGGAGAAGGCGAGCAGTACTTC.

This chain uses TRBV9 with TRBJ2-7; the D is unclear. Germline V CDR1 and CDR2: SGDLS, YYNGEE. Deletions cut 0 bases from V and 0 bases from J, with 13 bases between. This CDR3 has 16 residues. This CDR3 is CASSVAPMDTSYEQYF. CDR3 nucleotide sequence: TGTGCCAGCAGCGTAGCCCCTATGGATACCTCCTACGAGCAGTACTTC.

This clone appeared a single time. V gene TRBV19 combines with J gene TRBJ2-2; no firm D call. In germline, CDR1 is LNHDA, CDR2 SQIVND (reference sequence). V gave up 5 bases and J gave up 6 bases, with 19 bases separating them. The CDR3 has 16 amino acids. The CDR3 coding sequence is TGTGCCAGTAGTTCGTGGGGTTTACCCCTTCCCGGGGAGCTGTTTTTT. It is translated as CASSSWGLPLPGELFF.

V usage is TRBV10-2 and J usage is TRBJ2-7; 13 nucleotides agree with TRBD2. CDR1 is WSHSY, CDR2 SAAADI, per germline. This CDR3 region has 18 residues. The ends lost 4 bases at V and 4 bases at J; junction bases unmatched: 13. The CDR3 spells CASSGSSRLAGGQYEQYF. Here the CDR3 DNA reads TGCGCCAGCAGTGGGTCATCGAGACTAGCGGGAGGACAATACGAGCAGTACTTC.

This clone showed up just once. This chain links TRBV6-1 with TRBJ1-2; D is ambiguous. The germline V and J ends were trimmed by 7 bases and 4 bases, with 19 bases remaining between them. Germline loops: CDR1 MNHNS, CDR2 SASEGT. The CDR3 runs 15 residues. The CDR3 DNA sequence: TGTGCCAGCAATGCGGGCCTTAAGGACGGCTATGGCTACACCTTC. As protein: CASNAGLKDGYGYTF.

The chain carries TRBV11-2 and TRBJ2-7; 7 bases agree with TRBD2. V dropped 4 bases and J dropped 3; count of bases not matched to a gene: 9. CDR1 is SGHAT, CDR2 FQNNGV, per germline. The CDR3 is 15 residues long. The CDR3 region has the DNA TGTGCCAGCAGCTCCCCCCGCGGGAGACGCTACGAGCAGTACTTC. This encodes CASSSPRGRRYEQYF.

The chain combines TRBV5-1 with TRBJ2-7; TRBD2 is a possible D gene (5 bases). Germline V gene sequence: CDR1 SGHRS, CDR2 YFSETQ. This CDR3 region has 14 residues. Trimming removed 4 bases at V and 3 bases at J, with 14 bases between. The CDR3 reads CASSAREPLYEQYF. CDR3 sequence (DNA): TGCGCCAGCAGCGCCCGGGAACCCCTCTACGAGCAGTACTTC.

This sequence joins TRBV5-8 and TRBJ2-4; D perhaps matches TRBD2 (6 bases). CDR1 and CDR2 (germline): SGHTS, YDEGEE. This CDR3 spans 16 amino acids. The V end was cut by 0 bases, the J end by 0 bases, with 10 bases between. Here the CDR3 reads CASSLGDLVAKNIQYF. The CDR3 coding sequence is TGTGCCAGCAGCTTGGGGGACTTAGTAGCCAAAAACATTCAGTACTTC.

The V gene is TRBV11-2, the J gene TRBJ2-1; D might be TRBD1 or TRBD2, each matching 5 bases. Germline CDR1 reads SGHAT; CDR2 reads FQNNGV. The CDR3 extends over 16 amino acids. The V gene lost 1 base and the J gene lost 1 base, with 11 bases spanning the gap. The CDR3 DNA reads as TGTGCCAGCAGCTTAGTTCGGGGCCGTTCCTACAATGAGCAGTTCTTC. Translated, it gives CASSLVRGRSYNEQFF.

This chain joins TRBV5-4 and TRBJ2-4; TRBD2 might be the D (7 bases). CDR3 length: 19 amino acids. The ends were cut back, 0 bases at V and 1 base at J, with 20 bases in the middle. Germline CDR1 and CDR2: SGHNT and YYREEE (reference sequence). This chain's CDR3 is CASSLGGRGSPWAKNIQYF. The CDR3 region has the DNA TGTGCCAGCAGCTTGGGAGGGAGGGGGTCCCCATGGGCCAAAAACATTCAGTACTTC.

This sequence joins TRBV6-1 and TRBJ1-2, with 7 positions matching TRBD1. The CDR3 has 15 amino acids. Germline CDR1 is MNHNS and CDR2 is SASEGT. V trimming: 7 bases; J trimming: 3 bases; junction bases outside the gene matches: 11. CDR3 region: CASTARRQGHYGYTF. DNA for the CDR3: TGTGCCAGCACCGCCCGGCGACAGGGCCACTATGGCTACACCTTC.

A word on this clone: Other DNA variants within this sample encode the same CDR3. The J gene is TRBJ1-3, the V gene TRBV28; the match to TRBD1 covers 7 bases. CDR1 and CDR2 (germline): MDHEN, SYDVKM. There are 14 residues in the CDR3. The V segment lost 6 bases and the J segment 0 bases; nucleotides outside the gene matches: 2. CDR3 DNA: TGTGCCAGCAGACCAGGGGGCTCTGGAAACACCATATATTTT. Its translation is CASRPGGSGNTIYF.

V usage is TRBV28 and J usage is TRBJ1-5; D gene ambiguous. Germline V lookup: CDR1 MDHEN, CDR2 SYDVKM. There are 14 residues in the CDR3. V dropped 3 bases and J dropped 8 bases, with 14 bases sitting between them. The CDR3 DNA is TGTGCCAGCAGTTTTGACACCCGGGTGGAGCCCCAGCATTTT. This codes for CASSFDTRVEPQHF.

The V and J genes are TRBV28 and TRBJ1-4; D gene unclear. The V and J ends lost 5 bases and 4 bases respectively, with 11 bases between them. The CDR3 is 14 residues long. Germline-derived CDR1 and CDR2 are MDHEN and SYDVKM. In DNA, the CDR3 is TGTGCCAGCAGTCGACGGTTCCTTAATGAAAAACTGTTTTTT. Translated, it gives CASSRRFLNEKLFF.

The J gene is TRBJ2-7, the V gene TRBV29-1; D perhaps matches TRBD2 (5 bases). This CDR3 is 11 amino acids long. Germline V gene data show CDR1 as SQVTM and CDR2 as ANQGSEA. CDR3 DNA sequence: TGCACCGCGACTACGGGCTACGAGCAGTACTTC. Its protein product is CTATTGYEQYF.

The V and J genes are TRBV15 and TRBJ2-7, with D perhaps TRBD1 or TRBD2 (6 bases each). Trimming cost V 8 bases and J 1 base, with 18 bases left between them. The germline V gene encodes CDR1 LNHNV and CDR2 YYDKDF (reference sequence). CDR3 size: 15 residues. The DNA for the CDR3 is TGTGCCACCGCAGAGGGGGGACTTCGATCCTACGAGCAGTACTTC. It translates to CATAEGGLRSYEQYF.

The chain employs TRBV7-2 and TRBJ1-3; D gene unclear. The CDR3 loop spans 13 amino acids. Per germline, CDR1 SGHTA and CDR2 FQGNSA. Trimming left V 8 bases short and J 4 bases short, with 12 bases between. The CDR3 is CASRAGGGNTIYF. The CDR3, as DNA: TGTGCCAGCCGGGCGGGAGGGGGAAACACCATATATTTT.

The chain uses TRBV28 and TRBJ2-5; D remains unclear. The CDR3 extends over 13 amino acids. CDR1 and CDR2 from the germline V gene are MDHEN and SYDVKM. V shed 6 bases and J shed 4 bases, with 12 bases lying between them. The CDR3 DNA follows: TGTGCCAGCAGGTCAGGCGACGGAGAGACCCAGTACTTC. As protein: CASRSGDGETQYF.

V and J are TRBV28 and TRBJ2-5; 8 nucleotides match TRBD2. Germline CDR1 and CDR2: MDHEN and SYDVKM. The CDR3 loop spans 17 amino acids. The ends lost 1 base at V and 5 bases at J; junction bases unmatched: 12. The CDR3 DNA is TGTGCCAGCAGTTTATCCTCAGCGGGAGAAGGGGGGGAGACCCAGTACTTC. Residues: CASSLSSAGEGGETQYF.

The rearrangement joins TRBV11-2 to TRBJ1-1; 7 bases are a match to TRBD1. V lost 5 bases and J lost 7; bases outside the gene matches: 10. Germline CDR1 and CDR2: SGHAT and FQNNGV. CDR3 size: 14 residues. CDR3 DNA sequence: TGTGCCAGCAGCACAGTGGTCCACAGGGGTGAAGCTTTCTTT. It codes for CASSTVVHRGEAFF. The full variable domain, rest sourced from reference TRBV11-2 and TRBJ1-1, is EAGVAQSPRYKIIEKRQSVAFWCNPISGHATLYWYQQILGQGPKLLIQFQNNGVVDDSQLPKDRFSAERLKGVDSTLKIQPAKLEDSAVYLCASSTVVHRGEAFFGQGTRLTVV.

V and J are TRBV6-6 and TRBJ2-1; D gene unclear. The CDR3 spans 12 residues. CDR1 and CDR2 (germline): MNHNY, SVGAGI (reference sequence). The V end was cut by 2 bases, the J end by 8 bases, with 7 bases between. Written as DNA, the CDR3 is TGTGCCAGCAGTTACCAAGGCTATGAGCAGTTCTTC. Translated: CASSYQGYEQFF.

V and J are TRBV28 and TRBJ2-6, with TRBD2 matching over 8 bases. V lost 3 bases and J lost 3; bases outside the gene matches: 10. This CDR3 region has 18 residues. Germline V gene sequence: CDR1 MDHEN, CDR2 SYDVKM. The CDR3 reads CASSLVSGRGVGANVLTF. The CDR3 DNA follows: TGTGCCAGCAGTTTGGTAAGCGGGAGAGGAGTTGGGGCCAACGTCCTGACTTTC.

This chain links TRBV9 with TRBJ2-1, with 10 bases matching TRBD2. The CDR3 contains 16 residues. V lost 1 base and J lost 9; bases outside the gene matches: 10. CDR1 is SGDLS and CDR2 is YYNGEE in the germline V gene. The CDR3, as DNA: TGTGCCAGCAGCGTAAGGGCTAGCGGGAGTTTAGGTGAGCAGTTCTTC. This sequence encodes CASSVRASGSLGEQFF.

The chain joins TRBV29-1 to TRBJ1-1, with 8 bases lining up with TRBD1. Trimming took 7 bases from V and 6 from J; bases not matched to a gene: 19. Germline values: CDR1 SQVTM, CDR2 ANQGSEA. The CDR3 totals 16 residues. The CDR3 loop is CSAIFGQGLVRSEAFF. For the CDR3, the DNA is TGCAGCGCTATATTCGGACAGGGATTAGTCCGGTCTGAAGCTTTCTTT.

In this sample, this clone turned up once. This chain joins TRBV9 and TRBJ2-1; D call uncertain. The CDR3 covers 13 residues. Germline CDR1 is SGDLS and CDR2 is YYNGEE. Trimming took off 4 bases at V and 9 bases at J, with 14 bases between the two ends. CDR3 coding DNA: TGTGCCAGCAGCCCGTGCCTTGGGTGTGAGCAGTTCTTC. The encoded protein is CASSPCLGCEQFF.

The chain is built from TRBV6-5 and TRBJ1-3; 8 bases fit TRBD1. V shed 6 bases, J shed 4 bases, and the junction held 5 bases outside the gene matches. The germline gives CDR1 MNHEY, CDR2 SVGAGI. The CDR3 totals 14 residues. CDR3: CASRMDRAGNTIYF. In DNA form, the CDR3 reads TGTGCCAGCAGAATGGACAGGGCCGGAAACACCATATATTTT.

The CDR3 here is CASSLGRGNEKLFF. CDR3 in DNA: TGCGCCAGCAGCTTGGGGAGAGGGAATGAAAAACTGTTTTTT. V is TRBV5-1 and J is TRBJ1-4; D gene ambiguous. Germline CDR1 is SGHRS and CDR2 is YFSETQ. Trimming shortened V by 0 bases and J by 5 bases, and 8 bases separated the two germline ends. This CDR3 has 14 amino acids.

CDR3 coding DNA: TGTGCCAGCAGTCTGAATGGGGCCCGGGGGGAGCTGTTTTTT. Its protein is CASSLNGARGELFF. The chain employs TRBV28 and TRBJ2-2; D possibly corresponds to TRBD1 (5 bases). This CDR3 spans 14 amino acids. Per germline, CDR1 MDHEN and CDR2 SYDVKM. V lost 5 bases to trimming and J lost 8 bases, with 15 bases between them.